These 27 T cell receptor beta chains were all obtained from the same sample, sequenced in a study of T cell responses to AZD1222 COVID-19 vaccine (dated by TCRdb to the early 2020s). The time point label on this specimen signifies: baseline before first vaccination. The library came from the immunoSEQ multiplex PCR assay. TCRdb retrieved this table from immuneACCESS and kept in-frame rearrangements only. Not all clones are present; in checked studies, unresolved V genes account for under half, and no reason is known for the remainder. The sample has fewer than 130,000 clones on record, approximately 90% of them singletons. The top ten clones comprise about 7.8% of the sample. Sequenced material: peripheral blood, taken on day 0 of AZD1222 vaccination. Receptors were obtained from an adult in good health.

This clone was counted once. This rearrangement joins TRBV10-2 to TRBJ2-7, with D perhaps being TRBD1 or TRBD2 (5 bases each). The V end was cut by 6 bases, the J end by 2 bases, with 14 bases between. This CDR3 contains 14 residues. Germline CDR1 and CDR2: WSHSY and SAAADI. CDR3 DNA: TGCGCCAGCAGAACCACCGGGACCCCCTACGAGCAGTACTTC. Amino acids: CASRTTGTPYEQYF.

This clone was picked up one time. This chain uses TRBV5-1 with TRBJ1-2, with a weak D call TRBD1 (6 bases). The germline V gene has CDR1 SGHRS and CDR2 YFSETQ. Trimming removed 4 bases at V and 0 bases at J, with 16 bases between. The CDR3 is 16 amino acids. The CDR3, as DNA: TGCGCCAGCAGCCGAAGTTGGGCAGGGGCTAACTATGGCTACACCTTC. This sequence encodes CASSRSWAGANYGYTF.

The chain carries TRBV9 and TRBJ2-1, with D maybe TRBD2 (5 bases). Germline CDR1 reads SGDLS; CDR2 reads YYNGEE. With 0 bases removed from V and 10 bases from J, the gap between germline ends came to 8 bases. The CDR3 totals 12 residues. CDR3 in amino acids: CASSVAAGEQFF. The CDR3 region has the DNA TGTGCCAGCAGCGTAGCGGCGGGCGAGCAGTTCTTC.

The chain employs TRBV5-4 and TRBJ2-5; possibly TRBD1 for D (6 bases). Trimming stripped 4 bases from V and 3 bases from J, with 13 bases between. Per germline, CDR1 SGHNT and CDR2 YYREEE (reference sequence). This CDR3 spans 14 amino acids. The CDR3 region is CASSGGQLKETQYF. CDR3 coding DNA: TGTGCCAGCAGCGGCGGACAGCTAAAAGAGACCCAGTACTTC.

V and J are TRBV28 and TRBJ2-3; D is unresolved. The V gene's germline CDR1 is MDHEN and CDR2 SYDVKM. Trimming shortened V by 1 base and J by 0 bases, and 14 bases separated the two germline ends. The CDR3 is 17 amino acids. The CDR3 reads CASSLFPASISTDTQYF. CDR3 bases: TGTGCCAGCAGTTTATTCCCCGCGAGTATTAGCACAGATACGCAGTATTTT.

This chain links TRBV5-1 with TRBJ1-6; no reliable D call. The CDR3 has 15 amino acids. CDR1 and CDR2 from the germline V gene are SGHRS and YFSETQ. V was pared by 0 bases and J by 6 bases, with 10 bases between. In nucleotides, the CDR3 is TGCGCCAGCAGCTTGGAGGTGCTATCTAATTCACCCCTCCACTTT. As protein: CASSLEVLSNSPLHF.

For this clone: This CDR3 is also generated by other DNA sequences in the sample. The chain recombines TRBV28 with TRBJ1-2; D is undetermined. The CDR3 extends over 13 amino acids. The V end lost 2 bases, the J end lost 0 bases, and 4 bases lay between the germline ends. Germline V gives CDR1 MDHEN, CDR2 SYDVKM. The CDR3 DNA is TGTGCCAGCAGTTTAGGGACTAACTATGGCTACACCTTC. Translated: CASSLGTNYGYTF.

About this clone itself: One end of the junction does not line up with germline, which may come from a read error. This sequence joins TRBV15 and TRBJ1-1; D remains ambiguous. There are 12 residues in the CDR3. Per germline, CDR1 LNHNV and CDR2 YYDKDF (reference sequence). The CDR3: CATSRGSSEAFF. The CDR3 region has the DNA TGTGCCACCAGTAGAGGGAGTTCTGAAGCTTTCTTT. Together with reference TRBV15 and TRBJ1-1, the CDR3 gives the full variable domain: DAMVIQNPRYQVTQFGKPVTLSCSQTLNHNVMYWYQQKSSQAPKLLFHYYDKDFNNEADTPDNFQSRRPNTSFCFLDIRSPGLGDTAMYLCATSRGSSEAFFGQGTRLTVV.

This chain uses TRBV28 with TRBJ1-4; 9 nucleotides agree with TRBD1. Germline CDR1 MDHEN, CDR2 SYDVKM. V trimming: 3 bases; J trimming: 0 bases; junction bases outside the gene matches: 11. The CDR3 sequence is 19 residues long. CDR3 sequence: CASSFRDRAQPATNEKLFF. CDR3 nucleotide sequence: TGTGCCAGCAGTTTTCGGGACAGGGCCCAACCGGCAACTAATGAAAAACTGTTTTTT. The variable domain in full, with the rest retrieved from reference TRBV28 and TRBJ1-4, is DVKVTQSSRYLVKRTGEKVFLECVQDMDHENMFWYRQDPGLGLRLIYFSYDVKMKEKGDIPEGYSVSREKKERFSLILESASTNQTSMYLCASSFRDRAQPATNEKLFFGSGTQLSVL.

This chain joins TRBV9 and TRBJ1-2; D call uncertain. The V end was cut by 5 bases, the J end by 4 bases, with 12 bases between. Germline loops: CDR1 SGDLS, CDR2 YYNGEE. CDR3 length: 13 amino acids. CDR3 in DNA: TGTGCCAGCAGGGGAGACCGTTTCTATGGCTACACCTTC. Its translation: CASRGDRFYGYTF.

The chain joins TRBV2 to TRBJ1-5; D is uncertain. CDR1 and CDR2 from the germline V gene are SNHLY and FYNNEI. This CDR3 comprises 14 residues. Trimming pared 1 base from V and 0 bases from J, leaving 4 bases between. CDR3 bases: TGTGCCAGCAGTGAAGGGGATAGCAATCAGCCCCAGCATTTT. This sequence encodes CASSEGDSNQPQHF.

V is TRBV9 and J is TRBJ2-7; a possible D gene is TRBD1 (5 bases). Per the germline V gene, CDR1 is SGDLS and CDR2 is YYNGEE. V was shortened by 4 bases and J by 5 bases, with 19 bases between the two germline ends. The CDR3 length is 15 residues. The CDR3, as DNA: TGTGCCAGCAGCCCCCAGGGTGAGACCTTCCACGAGCAGTACTTC. It translates to CASSPQGETFHEQYF. Together with reference TRBV9 and TRBJ2-7, the CDR3 gives the full variable domain: DSGVTQTPKHLITATGQRVTLRCSPRSGDLSVYWYQQSLDQGLQFLIQYYNGEERAKGNILERFSAQQFPDLHSELNLSSLELGDSALYFCASSPQGETFHEQYFGPGTRLTVT.

The genes are TRBV5-4 and TRBJ2-5; D uncertain. V gave up 4 bases and J gave up 4 bases, with 17 bases separating them. The CDR3 extends over 15 amino acids. Per germline, CDR1 SGHNT and CDR2 YYREEE (reference sequence). The CDR3 DNA reads TGTGCCAGCAGCCCATCTCTATTGGGTTTAGAGACCCAGTACTTC. Its protein product is CASSPSLLGLETQYF.

The CDR3 spells CASLPTRNTEAFF. CDR3 nucleotides: TGTGCCAGCCTACCCACGCGGAACACTGAAGCTTTCTTT. The chain is built from TRBV2 and TRBJ1-1; D remains ambiguous. The ends were cut back, 8 bases at V and 1 base at J, with 11 bases in the middle. The germline V gene encodes CDR1 SNHLY and CDR2 FYNNEI. This CDR3 is 13 amino acids long.

Notes on this clone: This same CDR3 is encoded by further DNA sequences in the sample. This sequence joins TRBV3-1 (or the pseudogene TRBV3-2) and TRBJ1-1, with D unclear. Trimming took off 1 base at V and 4 bases at J, with 4 bases between the two ends. This CDR3 has 12 residues. The V gene's germline CDR1 is LGHDT and CDR2 YNNKEL (reference sequence). The CDR3 reads CASSQGGTEAFF. The CDR3 region has the DNA TGTGCCAGCAGCCAAGGGGGCACTGAAGCTTTCTTT.

The chain joins TRBV2 to TRBJ2-2, with 14 bases lining up with TRBD2. Germline CDR1 reads SNHLY; CDR2 reads FYNNEI. The CDR3 extends over 19 amino acids. J was trimmed by 0 bases and V by 11 bases; bases with no gene match: 14. The CDR3 region has the DNA TGTGCCTCTCAGTCTAGGACTAGCGGGGGGAGAGCGAACACCGGGGAGCTGTTTTTT. Its protein is CASQSRTSGGRANTGELFF. Full variable domain (missing parts from reference TRBV2 and TRBJ2-2): EPEVTQTPSHQVTQMGQEVILRCVPISNHLYFYWYRQILGQKVEFLVSFYNNEISEKSEIFDDQFSVERPDGSNFTLKIRSTKLEDSAMYFCASQSRTSGGRANTGELFFGEGSRLTVL.

The sample holds one count of this clone. The chain recombines TRBV6-5 with TRBJ1-2; TRBD1 matches 8 bases. CDR1 MNHEY and CDR2 SVGAGI come from the germline V gene. This CDR3 comprises 13 residues. The J segment lost 6 bases and the V segment lost 6 bases, leaving 6 bases of the junction unmatched. This CDR3 reads CASRARQGNGYTF. The CDR3 DNA follows: TGTGCCAGCAGGGCAAGACAGGGGAATGGCTACACCTTC.

The CDR3 nucleotides read TGTGCCAGCAGCTTAGCCCCACCAACAGGGACCTATGGCTACACCTTC. Translated, it gives CASSLAPPTGTYGYTF. This chain connects TRBV7-9 to TRBJ1-2; weak D call: TRBD1 (6 bases). This CDR3 has 16 amino acids. Germline lookup yields CDR1 SEHNR and CDR2 FQNEAQ (reference sequence). Trimming removed 0 bases at V and 4 bases at J, with 15 bases between.

The rearrangement links TRBV7-8 to TRBJ1-4; the D is unclear. Deletions cut 8 bases from V and 0 bases from J, with 7 bases between. Germline V lookup: CDR1 SGHVS, CDR2 FQNEAQ. The CDR3 spans 13 residues. CDR3 nucleotides: TGTGCCAGCCAGACTGCAACTAATGAAAAACTGTTTTTT. It is translated as CASQTATNEKLFF. The full variable domain, rest sourced from reference TRBV7-8 and TRBJ1-4, is GAGVSQSPRYKVAKRGQDVALRCDPISGHVSLFWYQQALGQGPEFLTYFQNEAQLDKSGLPSDRFFAERPEGSVSTLKIQRTQQEDSAVYLCASQTATNEKLFFGSGTQLSVL.

The chain uses TRBV2 and TRBJ1-1, with a tentative D call TRBD1 (6 bases). Trimming stripped 5 bases from V and 6 bases from J, with 10 bases between. CDR1 is SNHLY and CDR2 is FYNNEI in the germline V gene. CDR3 length: 12 amino acids. For the CDR3, the DNA is TGTGCCAGCAGTAGGGACAAGTCTGAAGCTTTCTTT. Protein: CASSRDKSEAFF.

The rearrangement joins TRBV30 to TRBJ1-4; perhaps TRBD1 as D (6 bases). Deletions cut 4 bases from V and 5 bases from J, with 11 bases between. This CDR3 has 13 residues. CDR1 is GTSNPN and CDR2 is SVGIG in the germline V gene (reference sequence). Written as DNA, the CDR3 is TGTGCCTGGATGAGACAGGCGAATGAAAAACTGTTTTTT. Its protein is CAWMRQANEKLFF. The full variable domain, completed using reference TRBV30 and TRBJ1-4, is SQTIHQWPATLVQPVGSPLSLECTVEGTSNPNLYWYRQAAGRGLQLLFYSVGIGQISSEVPQNLSASRPQDRQFILSSKKLLLSDSGFYLCAWMRQANEKLFFGSGTQLSVL.

V is TRBV27 and J is TRBJ2-3, with no clear D. Germline CDR1 MNHEY, CDR2 SMNVEV (reference sequence). V dropped 6 bases and J dropped 4 bases, with 11 bases sitting between them. This CDR3 contains 13 residues. The CDR3 bases are TGTGCCAGCAGCCCAGATGGGGCAGATACGCAGTATTTT. This sequence encodes CASSPDGADTQYF.

This rearrangement joins TRBV19 to TRBJ1-2, with TRBD1 identical over 7 bases. The trim removed 7 bases at V and 8 bases at J, leaving 13 bases unmatched. Germline V gene lookup returns CDR1 LNHDA and CDR2 SQIVND (reference sequence). CDR3 length equals 14 residues. The CDR3 nucleotides read TGTGCCAGTACCCCTTCGACAGGGCCGGAGGGCTACACCTTC. The encoded protein is CASTPSTGPEGYTF.

The rearrangement uses TRBV7-9 and TRBJ2-7; 11 bases agree with TRBD1. The CDR3 runs 14 residues. The germline CDR1 and CDR2 sequences are SEHNR and FQNEAQ (reference sequence). Trimming cost V 4 bases and J 4 bases; bases outside gene matches: 3. This chain's CDR3 is CASSSDRGRYEQYF. In nucleotides, the CDR3 is TGTGCCAGCAGCTCGGACAGGGGGCGATACGAGCAGTACTTC.

This clone was counted only a few times. The rearrangement uses TRBV30 and TRBJ1-3; D remains unclear. V lost 4 bases and J lost 7, with 14 bases in between. There are 13 residues in the CDR3. Germline V gives CDR1 GTSNPN, CDR2 SVGIG (reference sequence). The CDR3: CAWKLERINTIYF. CDR3 DNA sequence: TGTGCCTGGAAGCTGGAAAGGATCAACACCATATATTTT.

The chain recombines TRBV7-9 with TRBJ1-1; no clear D. Trimming cost V 7 bases and J 0 bases, with 18 bases left between them. Germline V gene data show CDR1 as SEHNR and CDR2 as FQNEAQ (reference sequence). This CDR3 has 16 residues. As DNA, the CDR3 is TGTGCCAGCACCCACCGAGGAGGCCTGTTGAACACTGAAGCTTTCTTT. It codes for CASTHRGGLLNTEAFF.

The chain employs TRBV6-2 or TRBV6-3 and TRBJ1-2; TRBD1 might be the D (6 bases). Germline CDR1 reads MNHEY; CDR2 reads SVGEGT. The CDR3 extends over 14 amino acids. V lost 0 bases, J lost 4 bases, and 9 bases lay in between. The CDR3 region has the DNA TGTGCCAGCAGTTACTCAACAGGGCGCTATGGCTACACCTTC. This codes for CASSYSTGRYGYTF.